Following are 30 T cell receptor beta chains from one sample sequenced in a study of blood T cell repertoires in COVID-19. Some clones are missing from TCRdb's copy, which holds only in-frame ones; the method was immunoSEQ multiplex PCR. The sample shows about 260,000 clones, around 87% of them seen only once. Sequenced material: peripheral blood. The receptor set was obtained from a woman aged 40 to 50 who had recovered from COVID-19.

This clone was seen just once. The chain links TRBV10-3 to TRBJ2-1; 9 nucleotides line up with TRBD1. The CDR3 is 15 amino acids. CDR1 and CDR2 from the germline V gene are ENHRY and SYGVKD. V trimming: 4 bases; J trimming: 7 bases; junction bases outside the gene matches: 8. DNA of the CDR3: TGTGCCATCAGTGGAGGGACAGGGAGATTGAATGAGCAGTTCTTC. Translating gives CAISGGTGRLNEQFF.

The chain uses TRBV7-9 and TRBJ2-5; D is perhaps TRBD1 (5 bases). Between the trimmed V and J ends, which lost 2 bases and 5 bases, there was a span of 6 bases. The CDR3 runs to 12 residues. Germline CDR1 SEHNR, CDR2 FQNEAQ (reference sequence). CDR3 loop: CASSLSGETQYF. CDR3 DNA sequence: TGTGCCAGCAGCTTATCAGGGGAGACCCAGTACTTC.

V and J are TRBV10-1 and TRBJ1-1, with D unresolved. There are 14 residues in the CDR3. V lost 2 bases and J 0 bases, leaving 7 bases between the germline ends. CDR1 is WNHNN, CDR2 SYGVQD, per germline (reference sequence). The CDR3 is CASSEGGLNTEAFF. The DNA of the CDR3 is TGCGCCAGCAGTGAGGGCGGTCTGAACACTGAAGCTTTCTTT.

The rearrangement joins TRBV7-8 to TRBJ1-3; 9 bases line up with TRBD1. CDR3 size: 17 residues. Germline CDR1 reads SGHVS; CDR2 reads FQNEAQ. J was trimmed by 1 base and V by 2 bases; bases with no gene match: 6. The CDR3: CASSLRDRVKSGNTIYF. The CDR3 bases are TGTGCCAGCAGCTTACGGGACAGGGTGAAATCTGGAAACACCATATATTTT.

This clone is a singleton in its sample. The same CDR3 also results from other DNA sequences found in this sample. The chain combines TRBV19 with TRBJ2-7, with no clear D. The CDR3 is 11 amino acids. The germline V gene encodes CDR1 LNHDA and CDR2 SQIVND (reference sequence). V lost 5 bases and J lost 4, with 6 bases in between. The CDR3 DNA sequence: TGTGCCAGTAGTTCCGGGTACGAGCAGTACTTC. Translation: CASSSGYEQYF.

V is TRBV5-1 and J is TRBJ2-2; TRBD2 might be the D (6 bases). Germline assignment: CDR1 SGHRS and CDR2 YFSETQ. The CDR3 length is 16 residues. Trimming shortened V by 4 bases and J by 1 base, and 14 bases separated the two germline ends. Here the CDR3 DNA reads TGCGCCAGCAGCCCAACTTCAGCGGGGAACACCGGGGAGCTGTTTTTT. Translated: CASSPTSAGNTGELFF.

The chain has TRBV7-6 and TRBJ2-1, with 9 positions matching TRBD2. Germline V gene lookup returns CDR1 SGHVS and CDR2 FNYEAQ. J lost 4 bases, V lost 1 base, and 2 bases had no gene match. The CDR3 contains 15 residues. CDR3 sequence reads: CASSLGAGGYNEQFF. For the CDR3, the DNA is TGTGCCAGCAGCTTAGGAGCGGGGGGTTACAATGAGCAGTTCTTC.

This clone has a handful of counts. The chain employs TRBV7-9 and TRBJ1-5; 7 nucleotides line up with TRBD1. The CDR3 spans 13 residues. With V trimmed by 11 bases and J by 6 bases, 10 bases remained unmatched. Germline-derived CDR1 and CDR2 are SEHNR and FQNEAQ (reference sequence). For the CDR3, the DNA is TGTGCCTCCCAGGAGGGGGCAAGTCAGCCCCAGCATTTT. This encodes CASQEGASQPQHF.

The rearrangement joins TRBV7-9 to TRBJ2-7, with D possibly matching TRBD2 (6 bases). Germline V gene data show CDR1 as SEHNR and CDR2 as FQNEAQ (reference sequence). The ends were cut back, 4 bases at V and 4 bases at J, with 8 bases in the middle. This CDR3 has 12 residues. CDR3 DNA sequence: TGTGCCAGCAGCTCGCGGGATTACGAGCAGTACTTC. Protein product: CASSSRDYEQYF.

This chain links TRBV6-5 with TRBJ2-7, with D uncertain. Germline lookup yields CDR1 MNHEY and CDR2 SVGAGI. This CDR3 has 14 amino acids. The germline V and J ends were trimmed by 7 bases and 3 bases, with 16 bases remaining between them. The CDR3 region has the DNA TGTGCCAGCACCGCTGATCAGAGGCTCTACGAGCAGTACTTC. As protein: CASTADQRLYEQYF.

J is TRBJ1-2 and V is TRBV6-1; perhaps TRBD1 as D (5 bases). V lost 3 bases and J 0 bases, leaving 11 bases between the germline ends. Per germline, CDR1 MNHNS and CDR2 SASEGT. CDR3 size: 15 residues. In nucleotides, the CDR3 is TGTGCCAGCAGTGATGTGGACACTTCTAACTATGGCTACACCTTC. Protein: CASSDVDTSNYGYTF.

The chain is built from TRBV4-2 and TRBJ2-5; D is perhaps TRBD2 (7 bases). Looked up from germline, CDR1 is LGHNA and CDR2 is YNFKEQ. Trimming cost V 2 bases and J 5 bases, with 12 bases left between them. This CDR3 has 14 amino acids. DNA of the CDR3: TGTGCCAGCAGCCAAAAGGGGGGGGCCGAGACCCAGTACTTC. Translation gives CASSQKGGAETQYF.

V is TRBV24-1 and J is TRBJ1-2; D not resolved. Germline loops: CDR1 KGHDR, CDR2 SFDVKD. V dropped 1 base and J dropped 4 bases, with 24 bases sitting between them. The CDR3 totals 19 residues. This chain's CDR3 is CATSDFGRRAADRGYGYTF. CDR3 DNA sequence: TGTGCCACCAGTGATTTTGGGCGGAGGGCAGCAGATCGAGGCTATGGCTACACCTTC.

This chain joins TRBV18 and TRBJ2-1, with 12 bases matching TRBD2. This CDR3 has 16 residues. With V trimmed by 1 base and J by 6 bases, 4 bases remained unmatched. In germline, CDR1 is KGHSH, CDR2 LQKENI. As DNA, the CDR3 is TGTGCCAGCTCACCACTACTAGCGGGGGGATCCAATGAGCAGTTCTTC. This encodes CASSPLLAGGSNEQFF.

The chain joins TRBV5-1 to TRBJ2-5; a weak D match, TRBD2 (5 bases). Germline-derived CDR1 and CDR2 are SGHRS and YFSETQ. CDR3 length: 15 residues. Trimming cost V 0 bases and J 5 bases, with 14 bases left between them. CDR3 DNA: TGCGCCAGCAGCTTGGAAGGCGGGCTCTGGGAGACCCAGTACTTC. It yields the protein CASSLEGGLWETQYF.

The chain is built from TRBV28 and TRBJ1-2, with D perhaps TRBD1 (6 bases). The CDR3 covers 14 residues. Per the germline V gene, CDR1 is MDHEN and CDR2 is SYDVKM. Trimming took 1 base from V and 6 from J, leaving 12 bases between them. The CDR3: CASSLFTGSHGYTF. In nucleotides, the CDR3 is TGTGCCAGCAGTTTATTCACAGGGAGCCATGGCTACACCTTC.

The chain recombines TRBV5-4 with TRBJ2-5; a weak D match, TRBD2 (7 bases). The V and J ends lost 0 bases and 7 bases respectively, with 13 bases between them. The CDR3 has 14 residues. CDR1 and CDR2 (germline): SGHNT, YYREEE (reference sequence). CDR3 nucleotides: TGTGCCAGCAGCTTGGCCGGGGGGCGGCGGACCCAGTACTTC. The encoded protein is CASSLAGGRRTQYF.

The rearrangement joins TRBV28 to TRBJ2-7; 10 bases fit TRBD1. Germline CDR1 reads MDHEN; CDR2 reads SYDVKM. V dropped 2 bases and J dropped 6; count of bases not matched to a gene: 13. CDR3 length equals 17 residues. In nucleotides, the CDR3 is TGTGCCAGCAGTTTAGTCTCCGTGGGACAGGGGACGAGCGAGCAGTACTTC. It is translated as CASSLVSVGQGTSEQYF.

The chain joins TRBV6-5 to TRBJ2-2; D gene uncertain. The CDR3 covers 13 residues. V lost 7 bases, J lost 4 bases, and 10 bases lay in between. CDR1 is MNHEY, CDR2 SVGAGI, per germline. CDR3 amino acids: CASTLTPTGELFF. CDR3 nucleotide sequence: TGTGCCAGCACCCTAACCCCCACCGGGGAGCTGTTTTTT.

This clone showed up just a few times. The CDR3 DNA sequence: TGTGCCAGCAGCTTAGACGATGAGCAGTTCTTC. This encodes CASSLDDEQFF. The chain joins TRBV11-2 to TRBJ2-1; D not resolved. The CDR3 extends over 11 amino acids. Looked up from germline, CDR1 is SGHAT and CDR2 is FQNNGV. V was clipped by 0 bases and J by 8 bases, with 2 bases between them.

V is TRBV2 and J is TRBJ2-7; no firm D call. This CDR3 is built from 15 residues. Germline CDR1 reads SNHLY; CDR2 reads FYNNEI. V shed 2 bases and J shed 6 bases, with 17 bases lying between them. The CDR3 region has the DNA TGTGCCAGCAGTGAAACCGCGGTCACCCTGGGCGAGCAGTACTTC. Translated, it gives CASSETAVTLGEQYF.

The gene calls are TRBV7-9 and TRBJ2-5, with TRBD1 matching 10 bases. After removal of 8 bases from V and 3 bases from J, the junction contained 3 bases not matched to a gene. The germline V gene has CDR1 SEHNR and CDR2 FQNEAQ (reference sequence). The length of the CDR3 is 13 residues. This CDR3 is CASRTGGKETQYF. As DNA, the CDR3 is TGTGCCAGCCGGACAGGGGGTAAAGAGACCCAGTACTTC.

The genes are TRBV5-4 and TRBJ1-5, with D unclear. The CDR3 runs to 12 residues. The V end lost 6 bases, the J end lost 7 bases, and 11 bases lay between the germline ends. In germline, CDR1 is SGHNT, CDR2 YYREEE (reference sequence). In nucleotides, the CDR3 is TGTGCCAGCAACTATCCCGGGCAGCCCCAGCATTTT. Encoded protein: CASNYPGQPQHF.

The V gene is TRBV7-2, the J gene TRBJ2-7, with 10 bases aligning to TRBD1. The ends lost 0 bases at V and 3 bases at J; junction bases unmatched: 8. CDR1 and CDR2 (germline): SGHTA, FQGNSA. The CDR3 length is 17 residues. CDR3 DNA sequence: TGTGCCAGCAGCTTAGCCTGGGGACAGGGGTCGGGCTACGAGCAGTACTTC. Translating gives CASSLAWGQGSGYEQYF.

The chain uses TRBV9 and TRBJ1-1; D uncertain. Trimming cost V 1 base and J 1 base, with 5 bases left between them. There are 13 residues in the CDR3. Germline values: CDR1 SGDLS, CDR2 YYNGEE. The CDR3 DNA reads as TGTGCCAGCAGCGTAACTGCGAACACTGAAGCTTTCTTT. This translates into CASSVTANTEAFF. The full variable domain, completed using reference TRBV9 and TRBJ1-1, is DSGVTQTPKHLITATGQRVTLRCSPRSGDLSVYWYQQSLDQGLQFLIQYYNGEERAKGNILERFSAQQFPDLHSELNLSSLELGDSALYFCASSVTANTEAFFGQGTRLTVV.

The chain recombines TRBV5-4 with TRBJ2-1; the D gene is possibly TRBD1 (5 bases). This CDR3 is 15 amino acids long. Trimming stripped 0 bases from V and 0 bases from J, with 7 bases between. Germline CDR1 SGHNT, CDR2 YYREEE (reference sequence). This chain's CDR3 is CASSLEDNSYNEQFF. The CDR3 coding sequence is TGTGCCAGCAGCTTGGAGGACAACTCCTACAATGAGCAGTTCTTC.

The chain combines TRBV30 with TRBJ2-7; perhaps TRBD2 as D (6 bases). Germline V lookup: CDR1 GTSNPN, CDR2 SVGIG (reference sequence). The CDR3 consists of 13 residues. Trimming removed 5 bases from V and 3 bases from J, with 14 bases in between. The chain's CDR3 is CAWGHTGGYEQYF. The CDR3 DNA follows: TGTGCCTGGGGCCACACCGGGGGCTACGAGCAGTACTTC.

The chain carries TRBV18 and TRBJ1-3; 11 bases line up with TRBD1. The CDR3 has 17 residues. Looked up from germline, CDR1 is KGHSH and CDR2 is LQKENI. The junction had 4 bases not matched to a gene; V was cut back by 3 bases and J by 0 bases. DNA for the CDR3: TGTGCCAGCTCACCCCCGGGGACAGGGGGCTCTGGAAACACCATATATTTT. It specifies CASSPPGTGGSGNTIYF.

The gene calls are TRBV5-1 and TRBJ2-7, with 7 bases identical to TRBD1. The CDR3 sequence is 16 residues long. The ends lost 5 bases at V and 3 bases at J; junction bases unmatched: 14. Germline V gives CDR1 SGHRS, CDR2 YFSETQ. This chain's CDR3 is CASSPALGQPNYEQYF. The CDR3 nucleotides read TGCGCCAGCAGTCCGGCGTTGGGACAGCCTAACTACGAGCAGTACTTC.

The J gene is TRBJ2-2, the V gene TRBV18; a weak D match, TRBD1 (6 bases). The CDR3 has 16 residues. CDR1 is KGHSH, CDR2 LQKENI, per germline. V lost 1 base and J 0 bases, leaving 9 bases between the germline ends. CDR3 protein: CASSPRGTTNTGELFF. The CDR3 DNA reads as TGTGCCAGCTCACCACGGGGGACAACGAACACCGGGGAGCTGTTTTTT. Using reference TRBV18 and TRBJ2-2 for the parts outside the CDR3, the full variable domain is NAGVMQNPRHLVRRRGQEARLRCSPMKGHSHVYWYRQLPEEGLKFMVYLQKENIIDESGMPKERFSAEFPKEGPSILRIQQVVRGDSAAYFCASSPRGTTNTGELFFGEGSRLTVL.